A selection of T cell receptor beta chains follows, all from one sample in a study of T-cell memory formation after mild COVID-19. TCRdb used MiXCR to reprocess the 5' RACE reads, holding one entry per CDR3 protein. The table lists under 250,000 distinct CDR3 sequences, around 27% of them singletons, with roughly 11% in the top ten. The specimen was PBMCs or a T cell subset sorted from them (not recorded which). These receptors all come from an adult woman who had mild COVID-19 (a few samples of this study predate the infection). Cell type and time point are not known. Both conserved end residues are part of each CDR3. Each record gives: J gene, D gene, V gene, clone size, CDR3 DNA, CDR3 protein. The D gene is left open where the match is weak. Not every row has a clone size; where given, it reads once, few, many or a size class.

>TRBJ2-7|TRBD2|TRBV15|.
TGTGCCACCAGCACGATAGCGGGAGGGCCAGGGTACGAGCAGTACTTC
CATSTIAGGPGYEQYF
>TRBJ2-3|.|TRBV5-1|.
TGCGCCAGCAGCTCAGACTCGTCCTGGCCACGCACAGATACGCAGTATTTT
CASSSDSSWPRTDTQYF
>TRBJ2-4|.|TRBV27|.
TGTGCCAGCAGTTCCCCCCAGGGGGGGGCGGACATTCAGTACTTC
CASSSPQGGADIQYF
>TRBJ2-1|TRBD1|TRBV5-1|few
TGCGCCAGCAGAGGGCAGGGGGCTGAGCAGTTCTTC
CASRGQGAEQFF
>TRBJ2-3|TRBD2|TRBV7-8|few
TGTGCCAGCAGCCCACGGACTAGCGGGGGTCACGGCTCGAGAAGCACAGATACGCAGTATTTT
CASSPRTSGGHGSRSTDTQYF
>TRBJ2-5|TRBD2|TRBV7-2|.
TGTGCCAGCAGCCGACTCGGACTAGCGGAGACCCAGTACTTC
CASSRLGLAETQYF
>TRBJ1-2|.|TRBV15|.
TGTGCCACCAGCAGTTCCCCCGGGACGGGGGTTGATGGCTACACCTTC
CATSSSPGTGVDGYTF
>TRBJ2-2|TRBD2|TRBV7-9|.
TGTGCCAGCAGCCACGGACTAGCGGGACCCGGGGAGCTGTTTTTT
CASSHGLAGPGELFF
>TRBJ1-1|.|TRBV3-1|.
TGTGCCAGCAGCCAAGGGGTGAGGGTTGCGCGGGATGCTTTCTTT
CASSQGVRVARDAFF
>TRBJ2-3|.|TRBV6-4|few
TGTGCCAGCAGTGTGGAGAGGGAGGATACGCAGTATTTT
CASSVEREDTQYF
>TRBJ1-1|.|TRBV6-6|.
TGTGCCAGCACCCGGGACACGTCTTTGAACACTGAAGCTTTCTTT
CASTRDTSLNTEAFF
>TRBJ2-7|.|TRBV5-1|.
TGCGCCAGCAGCTCCGGACTGGGGGACTCCTACGAGCAGTACTTC
CASSSGLGDSYEQYF
>TRBJ2-1|.|TRBV19|.
TGTGCCAGTAGTCGGACAGCCCACAATGAGCAGTTCTTC
CASSRTAHNEQFF
>TRBJ2-1|.|TRBV21-1|.
TGTGCCACGACGGGGACTAGCGAGAACAATGAGCAGTTCTTC
CATTGTSENNEQFF
>TRBJ2-1|TRBD2|TRBV7-4|few
TGTGCCAGCAGCTTTACGGGCGGGAGGGGTTCCTACAATGAGCAGTTCTTC
CASSFTGGRGSYNEQFF
>TRBJ1-1|.|TRBV5-1|.
TGCGCCAGCAGCTACACAGGGAGCACTGAAGCTTTCTTT
CASSYTGSTEAFF
>TRBJ2-1|.|TRBV14|.
TGTGCCAGCAGCGTCCGGGACACCTTTTTCCACAATGAGCAGTTCTTC
CASSVRDTFFHNEQFF
>TRBJ1-2|.|TRBV5-4|.
TGTGCCAGCAGCGACCTGGGAGGGGACTATGGCTACACCTTC
CASSDLGGDYGYTF
>TRBJ1-4|.|TRBV5-1|.
TGCGCCAGCAGCACGGGGTCCTTGGGAGGTGAAAAACTGTTTTTT
CASSTGSLGGEKLFF
>TRBJ2-1|.|TRBV7-2|.
TGTGCCAGCAGCTTAGGACGTGGGTCACGAGGGTACAATGAGCAGTTCTTC
CASSLGRGSRGYNEQFF